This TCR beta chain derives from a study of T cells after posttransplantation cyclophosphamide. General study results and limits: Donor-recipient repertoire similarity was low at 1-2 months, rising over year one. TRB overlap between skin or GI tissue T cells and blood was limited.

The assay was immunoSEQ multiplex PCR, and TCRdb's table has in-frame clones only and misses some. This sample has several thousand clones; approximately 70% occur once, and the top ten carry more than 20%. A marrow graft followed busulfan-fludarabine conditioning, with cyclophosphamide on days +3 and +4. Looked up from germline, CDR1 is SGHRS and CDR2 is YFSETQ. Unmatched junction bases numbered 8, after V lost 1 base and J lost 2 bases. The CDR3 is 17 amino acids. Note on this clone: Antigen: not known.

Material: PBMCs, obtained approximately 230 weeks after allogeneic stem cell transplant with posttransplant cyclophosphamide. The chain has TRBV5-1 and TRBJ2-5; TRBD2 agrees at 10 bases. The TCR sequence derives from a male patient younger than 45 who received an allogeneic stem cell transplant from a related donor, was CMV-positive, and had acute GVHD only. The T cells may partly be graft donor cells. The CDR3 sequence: CASSLLPAGGQQETQYF. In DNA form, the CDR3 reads TGCGCCAGCAGCTTGCTTCCAGCGGGGGGGCAACAAGAGACCCAGTACTTC.